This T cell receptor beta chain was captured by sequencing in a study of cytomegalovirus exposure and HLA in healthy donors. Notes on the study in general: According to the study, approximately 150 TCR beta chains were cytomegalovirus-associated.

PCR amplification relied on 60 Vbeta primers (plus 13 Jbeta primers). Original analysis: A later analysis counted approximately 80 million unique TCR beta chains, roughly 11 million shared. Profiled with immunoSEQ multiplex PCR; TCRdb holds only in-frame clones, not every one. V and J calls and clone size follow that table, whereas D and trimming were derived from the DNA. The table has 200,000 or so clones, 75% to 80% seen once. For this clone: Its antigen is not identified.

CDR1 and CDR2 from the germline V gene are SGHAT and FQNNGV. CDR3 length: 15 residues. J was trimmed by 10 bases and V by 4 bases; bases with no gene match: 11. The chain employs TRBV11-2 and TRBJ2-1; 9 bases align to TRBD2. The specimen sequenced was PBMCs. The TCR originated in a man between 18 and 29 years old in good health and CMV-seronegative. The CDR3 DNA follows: TGTGCCAGCAGCTCGGGACTAGCAATCTTCGGCGAGCAGTTCTTC. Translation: CASSSGLAIFGEQFF. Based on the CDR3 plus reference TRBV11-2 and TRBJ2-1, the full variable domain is EAGVAQSPRYKIIEKRQSVAFWCNPISGHATLYWYQQILGQGPKLLIQFQNNGVVDDSQLPKDRFSAERLKGVDSTLKIQPAKLEDSAVYLCASSSGLAIFGEQFFGPGTRLTVL.